These 17 T cell receptor beta chains share one sample of origin, sequenced in a study. TCRdb called the 5' RACE reads again in MiXCR, with one record for every CDR3 protein. Seen here are some 57,000 distinct CDR3 sequences, 15% to 20% observed once, and the top ten hold about 2.1%. The sequenced sample consisted of naive CD4+ T cells sorted from blood. As to subset: naive CD4+ T cells, CD4+CD45RA+CD25-. These receptors were obtained from a female donor with breast cancer.

As concerns this clonotype: This sequence may be a read error, since a much larger clone differs from it by one base. The genes are TRBV12-3 or TRBV12-4 and TRBJ1-6; TRBD1 agrees at 7 bases. The length of the CDR3 is 14 residues. CDR3 protein: CDSSLQGNNSPLHF. The CDR3 bases are TGTGACAGCAGTCTACAGGGGAACAATTCACCCCTCCACTTT.

This clonotype was counted between two and nine times. V usage is TRBV5-1 and J usage is TRBJ2-7; possible D gene TRBD1, 6 bases. Germline V gives CDR1 SGHRS, CDR2 YFSETQ. With 6 bases removed from V and 4 bases from J, the gap between germline ends came to 14 bases. The CDR3 has 13 amino acids. CDR3 nucleotide sequence: TGCGCCAGCAAGACGGACAGCCTTTACGAGCAGTACTTC. It yields the protein CASKTDSLYEQYF.

Ten or more counts support this clonotype. The J gene is TRBJ1-5, the V gene TRBV7-9; possibly TRBD1 for D (6 bases). Trimming removed 5 bases from V and 0 bases from J, with 17 bases in between. This CDR3 is 17 amino acids long. Germline V lookup: CDR1 SEHNR, CDR2 FQNEAQ (reference sequence). As DNA, the CDR3 is TGTGCCAGCAGCACCCGGACAGCAACTCATAGCAATCAGCCCCAGCATTTT. Protein: CASSTRTATHSNQPQHF.

This clonotype was recorded a few times. This chain joins TRBV7-9 and TRBJ2-7, with a possible D match to TRBD2 (6 bases). The CDR3 is made up of 14 amino acids. Germline CDR1 is SEHNR and CDR2 is FQNEAQ (reference sequence). V shed 2 bases and J shed 3 bases, with 11 bases lying between them. CDR3 nucleotide sequence: TGTGCCAGCAGCTTAACGGGAGTGGACTACGAGCAGTACTTC. Its translation is CASSLTGVDYEQYF. Based on the CDR3 plus reference TRBV7-9 and TRBJ2-7, the full variable domain is DTGVSQNPRHKITKRGQNVTFRCDPISEHNRLYWYRQTLGQGPEFLTYFQNEAQLEKSRLLSDRFSAERPKGSFSTLEIQRTEQGDSAMYLCASSLTGVDYEQYFGPGTRLTVT.

This sequence joins TRBV7-2 and TRBJ2-2; D gene unclear. Trimming pared 5 bases from V and 4 bases from J, leaving 14 bases between. This CDR3 is built from 15 residues. The germline gives CDR1 SGHTA, CDR2 FQGNSA. As DNA, the CDR3 is TGTGCCAGCAGCGGCTTTGTCACCGGCACCGGGGAGCTGTTTTTT. Translated, it gives CASSGFVTGTGELFF.

This clonotype was seen only a few times. This chain links TRBV12-3 or TRBV12-4 with TRBJ1-1, with 9 nucleotides matching TRBD1. This CDR3 is 16 amino acids long. The V gene end was trimmed by 6 bases and the J gene end by 0 bases; junction bases not matched to a gene: 8. DNA for the CDR3: TGTGCCAGCAGAGAGACAGGGGGTGGCATGAACACTGAAGCTTTCTTT. This encodes CASRETGGGMNTEAFF.

V usage is TRBV20-1 and J usage is TRBJ1-1; 10 bases align to TRBD1. Per the germline V gene, CDR1 is DFQATT and CDR2 is SNEGSKA (reference sequence). V gave up 1 base and J gave up 6 bases; unmatched junction bases: 2. The CDR3 has 13 residues. DNA for the CDR3: TGCAGTGCTAGAGGACAGGGGGCATCTGAAGCTTTCTTT. This sequence encodes CSARGQGASEAFF.

This rearrangement joins TRBV28 to TRBJ2-7, with D perhaps TRBD1 or TRBD2 (5 bases each). The germline V and J ends were trimmed by 7 bases and 7 bases, with 23 bases remaining between them. The CDR3 is 15 residues long. Per germline, CDR1 MDHEN and CDR2 SYDVKM. The CDR3 reads CASTPFWGKSGEQYF. The CDR3 DNA sequence: TGTGCCAGCACCCCATTTTGGGGGAAGAGCGGTGAGCAGTACTTC.

This clonotype was picked up a small number of times. The J gene is TRBJ1-3, the V gene TRBV7-2; a weak D match, TRBD1 (5 bases). Germline loops: CDR1 SGHTA, CDR2 FQGNSA. The V gene lost 4 bases and the J gene lost 5 bases, with 9 bases spanning the gap. This CDR3 contains 13 residues. The CDR3 nucleotides are TGTGCCAGCAGCTCAGGGACCAGAAACACCATATATTTT. It specifies CASSSGTRNTIYF.

This clonotype was picked up a small number of times. CDR3 region: CSASRAGTNEKLFF. The CDR3, as DNA: TGCAGTGCTAGTCGTGCGGGAACTAATGAAAAACTGTTTTTT. The chain uses TRBV20-1 and TRBJ1-4; D remains ambiguous. The CDR3 spans 14 residues. Germline V gene data show CDR1 as DFQATT and CDR2 as SNEGSKA (reference sequence). V was cut by 3 bases and J by 1 base, with 9 bases left in between.

The chain carries TRBV20-1 and TRBJ2-7, with TRBD1 matching over 7 bases. The germline V gene encodes CDR1 DFQATT and CDR2 SNEGSKA (reference sequence). Trimming at V came to 3 bases and at J to 5 bases, leaving 4 bases not matched to a gene. This CDR3 spans 12 amino acids. In DNA form, the CDR3 reads TGCAGTGCTAGGGGACAGATCCACGAGCAGTACTTC. Translation gives CSARGQIHEQYF.

This clonotype was seen many times. This chain uses TRBV12-3 or TRBV12-4 with TRBJ1-6; D gene uncertain. Trimming stripped 4 bases from V and 10 bases from J, with 8 bases between. This CDR3 comprises 12 residues. The chain's CDR3 is CASSSVYSPLHF. CDR3 bases: TGTGCCAGCAGTTCCGTCTACTCACCCCTCCACTTT.

V and J are TRBV4-2 and TRBJ2-3, with TRBD2 as a possible D gene (5 bases). V lost 3 bases, J lost 6 bases, and 16 bases lay in between. There are 15 residues in the CDR3. Looked up from germline, CDR1 is LGHNA and CDR2 is YNFKEQ. The CDR3 DNA reads as TGTGCCAGCAGCCAGAGGTTTACGGGATTCGATACGCAGTATTTT. As protein: CASSQRFTGFDTQYF.

This clonotype was counted a few times. The chain links TRBV24-1 to TRBJ1-2; D perhaps matches TRBD1 (5 bases). Trimming stripped 4 bases from V and 7 bases from J, with 12 bases between. In germline, CDR1 is KGHDR, CDR2 SFDVKD. The CDR3 is 13 amino acids. DNA of the CDR3: TGTGCCACCAGTGACCCCAGGGTTCCTGGCTACACCTTC. This gives the protein CATSDPRVPGYTF.

This clonotype came up a few times. V gene TRBV15 combines with J gene TRBJ2-1, with a possible D match to TRBD2 (5 bases). The V and J ends lost 1 base and 9 bases respectively, with 16 bases between them. Germline V gene data show CDR1 as LNHNV and CDR2 as YYDKDF (reference sequence). The CDR3 consists of 15 residues. The chain's CDR3 is CATSRAINRAGEQFF. The DNA of the CDR3 is TGTGCCACCAGCAGAGCAATCAATAGGGCGGGTGAGCAGTTCTTC.

This clonotype was recorded at least ten times. The genes are TRBV4-1 and TRBJ2-3; D is undetermined. Germline V gives CDR1 MGHRA, CDR2 YSYEKL. Trimming cost V 2 bases and J 3 bases, with 9 bases left between them. The CDR3 sequence is 14 residues long. CDR3 residues: CASSQPQKTDTQYF. The CDR3 bases are TGCGCCAGCAGCCAACCACAGAAAACAGATACGCAGTATTTT.

This clonotype was found a few times. CDR3 in amino acids: CASSLAAIGTDTQYF. The CDR3 DNA sequence: TGCGCCAGCAGCTTGGCAGCTATAGGCACAGATACGCAGTATTTT. This sequence joins TRBV5-1 and TRBJ2-3; D not certain. The germline CDR1 and CDR2 sequences are SGHRS and YFSETQ. The CDR3 contains 15 residues. The V end lost 0 bases, the J end lost 1 base, and 9 bases lay between the germline ends.